A single sample is the source of the 21 T cell receptor beta chains below, sequenced in a study. TCRdb independently ran MiXCR on the 5' RACE reads; one entry per CDR3 protein. The top ten hold under 5% of the sample, which has tens of thousands of distinct CDR3 sequences, approximately 30% seen once. Sequenced material: tumor-infiltrating memory CD4+ T cells sorted from the breast tumor. This sample's subset: memory CD4+ T cells, CD4+CD45RO+CD25-. The receptor set was obtained from a female donor with breast cancer.

This clonotype was picked up a small number of times. The chain couples TRBV20-1 to TRBJ1-1; D possibly corresponds to TRBD1 (6 bases). Trimming removed 6 bases from V and 4 bases from J, with 9 bases in between. In germline, CDR1 is DFQATT, CDR2 SNEGSKA (reference sequence). This CDR3 contains 11 residues. CDR3 DNA sequence: TGCAGTGCCACAGGGTTCACTGAAGCTTTCTTT. Its translation is CSATGFTEAFF.

This clonotype has a single count. The rearrangement uses TRBV2 and TRBJ2-7; D may be TRBD1 (5 bases). Trimming took off 6 bases at V and 6 bases at J, with 15 bases between the two ends. The germline CDR1 and CDR2 sequences are SNHLY and FYNNEI. The CDR3 consists of 13 residues. CDR3 region: CASRNLAGPEQYF. In DNA, the CDR3 is TGTGCCAGCAGGAATTTGGCAGGGCCCGAGCAGTACTTC.

In its sample, this clonotype was seen a few times. This chain links TRBV12-3 or TRBV12-4 with TRBJ1-5, with D maybe TRBD1 (6 bases). The V end lost 2 bases, the J end lost 5 bases, and 13 bases lay between the germline ends. CDR3 length equals 15 residues. Written as DNA, the CDR3 is TGTGCCAGCAGTTTACGCGACAGGAGATATCAGCCCCAGCATTTT. Encoded protein: CASSLRDRRYQPQHF.

The chain is built from TRBV6-1 and TRBJ2-7, with 12 positions matching TRBD2. CDR1 is MNHNS, CDR2 SASEGT, per germline. The CDR3 has 15 residues. Unmatched junction bases numbered 10, after V lost 8 bases and J lost 5 bases. The CDR3 loop reads CASGRLAGDAHEQYF. The CDR3 region has the DNA TGTGCCAGCGGGAGACTAGCGGGAGACGCCCACGAGCAGTACTTC.

This clonotype has ten or more counts. The chain joins TRBV6-5 to TRBJ1-5; D is unresolved. The V end was cut by 6 bases, the J end by 1 base, with 7 bases between. The CDR3 has 13 residues. Germline V gene data show CDR1 as MNHEY and CDR2 as SVGAGI. The CDR3 DNA follows: TGTGCCAGCAGCCCCAGAAGCAATCAGCCCCAGCATTTT. This sequence encodes CASSPRSNQPQHF.

This clonotype appeared a few times. The chain combines TRBV12-3 or TRBV12-4 with TRBJ2-2; unclear D gene. Trimming stripped 1 base from V and 3 bases from J, with 0 bases between. The CDR3 is made up of 12 amino acids. CDR3 DNA sequence: TGTGCCAGCAGTTTAGACACCGGGGAGCTGTTTTTT. It yields the protein CASSLDTGELFF.

This chain joins TRBV12-3 or TRBV12-4 and TRBJ2-7, with TRBD1 identical over 9 bases. The CDR3 loop spans 16 amino acids. After removal of 6 bases from V and 5 bases from J, the junction contained 14 bases not matched to a gene. The CDR3 region is CASSPPRNTGGHEQYF. The CDR3 bases are TGTGCCAGCAGCCCCCCCAGGAATACAGGGGGCCACGAGCAGTACTTC.

This clonotype turned up a few times. The chain joins TRBV3-1 to TRBJ1-1; 9 bases match TRBD1. Losses at the gene ends were 1 base for V and 6 bases for J; bases not matched to a gene: 3. This CDR3 region has 14 residues. Germline V gives CDR1 LGHDT, CDR2 YNNKEL (reference sequence). CDR3 amino acids: CASSQGQGVSEAFF. CDR3 DNA: TGTGCCAGCAGCCAAGGACAGGGGGTTTCTGAAGCTTTCTTT.

The gene calls are TRBV12-3 or TRBV12-4 and TRBJ1-1; D call uncertain. This CDR3 region has 14 residues. V lost 5 bases and J lost 0, with 10 bases in between. The CDR3, as DNA: TGTGCCAGCAGTCCGACACACATGAACACTGAAGCTTTCTTT. Protein: CASSPTHMNTEAFF.

This clonotype appeared a few times. The chain is built from TRBV20-1 and TRBJ2-7; D possibly corresponds to TRBD2 (5 bases). Germline lookup yields CDR1 DFQATT and CDR2 SNEGSKA (reference sequence). V lost 6 bases, J lost 4 bases, and 19 bases lay in between. This CDR3 region has 14 residues. CDR3 bases: TGCAGTGCCCATGGATTGGGGAGTGGGTACGAGCAGTACTTC. Translated: CSAHGLGSGYEQYF.

This clonotype was picked up many times. The rearrangement uses TRBV27 and TRBJ2-7; TRBD2 matches 10 bases. Germline lookup yields CDR1 MNHEY and CDR2 SMNVEV (reference sequence). After removal of 5 bases from V and 1 base from J, the junction contained 5 bases not matched to a gene. This CDR3 contains 15 residues. The CDR3 spells CASSSTSGESYEQYF. CDR3 nucleotide sequence: TGTGCCAGCAGTAGTACTAGCGGGGAGTCCTACGAGCAGTACTTC.

The chain has TRBV20-1 and TRBJ1-5; D is unclear. The length of the CDR3 is 13 residues. Germline loops: CDR1 DFQATT, CDR2 SNEGSKA (reference sequence). V lost 8 bases and J 6 bases, leaving 17 bases between the germline ends. This CDR3 reads CSSTGRESQPQHF. CDR3 DNA sequence: TGCAGTTCCACGGGCCGGGAGAGTCAGCCCCAGCATTTT.

This clonotype has only a few counts. This rearrangement joins TRBV28 to TRBJ1-3; D unclear. Trimming left V 3 bases short and J 0 bases short, with 9 bases between. The V gene's germline CDR1 is MDHEN and CDR2 SYDVKM. CDR3 length: 15 residues. CDR3 protein: CASSLREISGNTIYF. The CDR3 DNA reads TGTGCCAGCAGTTTGAGGGAAATCTCTGGAAACACCATATATTTT.

At least ten counts were recorded for this clonotype. This chain links TRBV4-1 with TRBJ1-1, with 7 bases aligning to TRBD1. The CDR3 is made up of 17 amino acids. Germline CDR1 and CDR2: MGHRA and YSYEKL. Losses at the gene ends were 1 base for V and 6 bases for J; bases not matched to a gene: 14. CDR3 protein: CASSQGPATGNEAEAFF. CDR3 sequence (DNA): TGCGCCAGCAGCCAAGGCCCAGCGACAGGGAACGAGGCTGAAGCTTTCTTT.

V gene TRBV4-3 combines with J gene TRBJ2-5; perhaps TRBD2 as D (6 bases). The CDR3 contains 18 residues. V was cut by 4 bases and J by 1 base, with 22 bases left in between. Germline V gene lookup returns CDR1 LGHNA and CDR2 YSLEER. CDR3 residues: CASSLEGNSVGSQETQYF. CDR3 bases: TGCGCCAGCAGCCTAGAAGGGAACTCGGTCGGGAGCCAAGAGACCCAGTACTTC.

This chain connects TRBV5-1 to TRBJ2-3; 10 nucleotides align to TRBD1. Germline CDR1 and CDR2: SGHRS and YFSETQ. This CDR3 is 19 amino acids long. V gave up 0 bases and J gave up 2 bases; unmatched junction bases: 12. Here the CDR3 DNA reads TGCGCCAGCAGCTTGGTGGGATTAGGGACAGGGGACCTCACAGATACGCAGTATTTT. It yields the protein CASSLVGLGTGDLTDTQYF.

The chain couples TRBV7-2 to TRBJ1-5, with a weak D call TRBD1 (5 bases). This CDR3 spans 14 amino acids. Germline V gene data show CDR1 as SGHTA and CDR2 as FQGNSA. The V gene lost 1 base and the J gene lost 6 bases, with 10 bases spanning the gap. The CDR3 nucleotides are TGTGCCAGCAGCTTAGGGGGCGCAGGTCAGCCCCAGCATTTT. This gives the protein CASSLGGAGQPQHF. Full variable domain (rest looked up from reference TRBV7-2 and TRBJ1-5): GAGVSQSPSNKVTEKGKDVELRCDPISGHTALYWYRQSLGQGLEFLIYFQGNSAPDKSGLPSDRFSAERTGGSVSTLTIQRTQQEDSAVYLCASSLGGAGQPQHFGDGTRLSIL.

CDR3 region: CSAIGGSGNPTDTQYF. The CDR3 nucleotides read TGCAGTGCTATCGGGGGTAGCGGGAACCCCACAGATACGCAGTATTTT. V and J are TRBV20-1 and TRBJ2-3, with 8 bases that match TRBD2. Trimming at V came to 4 bases and at J to 2 bases, leaving 11 bases not matched to a gene. CDR1 and CDR2 (germline): DFQATT, SNEGSKA (reference sequence). This CDR3 spans 16 amino acids.

This clonotype has just a few counts. The chain has TRBV9 and TRBJ2-2, with D hard to call. CDR3 length: 15 amino acids. Trimming stripped 3 bases from V and 0 bases from J, with 9 bases between. CDR1 SGDLS and CDR2 YYNGEE come from the germline V gene. CDR3 amino acids: CASSERLSNTGELFF. Written as DNA, the CDR3 is TGTGCCAGCAGCGAACGGCTCTCGAACACCGGGGAGCTGTTTTTT.

V usage is TRBV5-6 and J usage is TRBJ2-1; the D gene is possibly TRBD2 (6 bases). Germline assignment: CDR1 SGHDT and CDR2 YYEEEE. With 6 bases removed from V and 5 bases from J, the gap between germline ends came to 21 bases. The CDR3 has 16 amino acids. The CDR3 DNA reads TGTGCCAGCACAGCGGTAGATGCTAGCGACAACAATGAGCAGTTCTTC. Its translation: CASTAVDASDNNEQFF.

This clonotype has only a few counts. The chain recombines TRBV20-1 with TRBJ1-2; D gene uncertain. Trimming pared 0 bases from V and 5 bases from J, leaving 19 bases between. Per germline, CDR1 DFQATT and CDR2 SNEGSKA (reference sequence). CDR3 length: 16 amino acids. CDR3 bases: TGCAGTGCTAGAGATCTTCCCAAGGTTGGTTCGTATGGCTACACCTTC. Translation: CSARDLPKVGSYGYTF.